Listed below are T cell receptor beta chains from one sample, sequenced in a study of T cell responses to AZD1222 COVID-19 vaccine. Only in-frame clones appear in the TCRdb table, and some are missing; sequencing was by immunoSEQ multiplex PCR. Among about 130,000 clones, roughly nine tenths were seen once, and the ten largest hold roughly 1.6%. The sequencing here drew on peripheral blood, taken on day 0 of AZD1222 vaccination. All receptors come from an adult in good health. Each CDR3 is given with its conserved first and last residue. The D gene is left open where the match is weak. Not every row has a clone size; where given, it reads once, few, many or a size class.

v_gene	d_gene	abundance	j_gene	CDR3aa	CDR3nt
TRBV6-5	TRBD1	-	TRBJ1-3	CASSYSQGAGNTIYF	TGTGCCAGCAGTTACTCGCAGGGGGCTGGAAACACCATATATTTT
TRBV28	-	-	TRBJ2-7	CASSLIGGNIRGSYEQYF	TGTGCCAGCAGTTTAATTGGCGGGAATATCCGCGGATCCTACGAGCAGTACTTC
TRBV24-1	-	-	TRBJ2-3	CATSDLGTQPSVTQYF	TGTGCCACCAGTGATTTAGGGACTCAACCTTCCGTTACGCAGTATTTT
TRBV5-4	TRBD1	-	TRBJ2-3	CASSWGQGPTDTQYF	TGTGCCAGCAGCTGGGGACAGGGGCCAACAGATACGCAGTATTTT
TRBV5-6	TRBD1	-	TRBJ1-3	CASRFAGGRNTIYF	TGTGCCAGCAGATTTGCAGGGGGGAGAAACACCATATATTTT
TRBV2	-	-	TRBJ1-5	CASSDLIQPQHF	TGTGCCAGCAGTGATCTCATTCAGCCCCAGCATTTT
TRBV15	-	-	TRBJ1-1	CATSREEIWGPMNTEAFF	TGTGCCACCAGCAGAGAGGAAATTTGGGGACCGATGAACACTGAAGCTTTCTTT
TRBV24-1	-	-	TRBJ1-4	CATSDSDSRHDEKLFF	TGTGCCACCAGTGATTCAGATTCCCGGCATGATGAAAAACTGTTTTTT
TRBV6-5	TRBD2	once	TRBJ2-7	CASSPSPGLALTTHF	TGTGCCAGCAGTCCGAGTCCGGGACTAGCTTTAACCACCCATTTC
TRBV4-1	-	-	TRBJ2-7	CASSSRDGAYEQYF	TGCGCCAGCAGCTCACGGGACGGTGCCTACGAGCAGTACTTC
TRBV7-9	-	-	TRBJ1-5	CASSLGDTRYNQPQHF	TGTGCCAGCAGCTTAGGGGACACCCGGTACAATCAGCCCCAGCATTTT
TRBV7-3	TRBD2	-	TRBJ2-1	CASSLDGLAVYNEQFF	TGTGCCAGCAGCCTGGACGGACTAGCCGTCTACAATGAGCAGTTCTTC
TRBV5-4	-	-	TRBJ2-1	CASSFGHINNEQFF	TGTGCCAGCAGCTTTGGACACATTAACAATGAGCAGTTCTTC
TRBV9	TRBD1	-	TRBJ1-2	CASSAGTGVGYTF	TGTGCCAGCAGCGCCGGGACAGGGGTCGGCTACACCTTC
TRBV4-1	-	-	TRBJ2-3	CASSQPTATDTQYF	TGCGCCAGCAGCCAACCGACAGCCACAGATACGCAGTATTTT
TRBV10-1	-	-	TRBJ1-5	CASDNQPQHF	TGCGCCAGCGACAATCAGCCCCAGCATTTT
TRBV28	TRBD2	-	TRBJ2-1	CASTTSGSSYNEQFF	TGTGCCAGCACCACTAGCGGCAGCTCCTACAATGAGCAGTTCTTC
TRBV7-9	-	-	TRBJ2-1	CASSTLESYEQFF	TGTGCCAGCAGCACACTAGAGTCCTATGAGCAGTTCTTC
TRBV30	TRBD1	few	TRBJ1-6	CAWNAGTGDSYNSPLHF	TGTGCCTGGAATGCCGGGACAGGGGACTCCTATAATTCACCCCTCCACTTT
TRBV28	TRBD1	-	TRBJ2-7	CASSFQSVFGVGTGAPYEQYF	TGTGCCAGCAGTTTCCAATCGGTCTTCGGGGTTGGGACAGGGGCCCCCTACGAGCAGTACTTC
TRBV19	-	-	TRBJ1-3	CASSWALSDLDLSGNTIYF	TGTGCCAGTAGTTGGGCCCTCAGCGACCTGGATCTCTCTGGAAACACCATATATTTT
TRBV7-8	-	-	TRBJ2-7	CASSLGLKAYEQYF	TGTGCCAGCAGCTTAGGTCTAAAGGCCTACGAGCAGTACTTC
TRBV4-1	-	-	TRBJ1-2	CASSQPGGYTF	TGCGCCAGCAGCCAGCCTGGGGGCTACACCTTC
TRBV6-1	-	-	TRBJ2-3	CASSEGGTDTQYF	TGTGCCAGCAGTGAAGGGGGGACAGATACGCAGTATTTT
TRBV4-3	TRBD2	-	TRBJ2-7	CASSQEALAENEQYF	TGCGCCAGCAGCCAAGAGGCACTAGCGGAAAACGAGCAGTACTTC
TRBV5-4	-	-	TRBJ2-7	CASTLSGDLDEQYF	TGTGCCAGCACCTTGTCGGGGGACCTCGACGAGCAGTACTTC
TRBV14	-	-	TRBJ2-7	CASSQGYGEQYF	TGTGCCAGCAGCCAGGGCTACGGCGAGCAGTACTTC
TRBV28	-	-	TRBJ2-3	CASSFGPGGQGQKGDTQYF	TGTGCCAGCAGTTTCGGACCCGGCGGGCAGGGGCAAAAGGGGGATACGCAGTATTTT
TRBV24-1	TRBD2	few	TRBJ2-7	CATSGNSHEQYF	TGTGCCACTAGCGGGAATAGCCACGAGCAGTACTTC
TRBV6-5	-	-	TRBJ2-3	CASSPRPSTDTQYF	TGTGCCAGCAGTCCCCGCCCTAGCACAGATACGCAGTATTTT
TRBV30	-	-	TRBJ2-7	CAWSVREPGGEQYF	TGTGCCTGGAGTGTAAGGGAACCTGGGGGCGAGCAGTACTTC
TRBV11-2	-	-	TRBJ1-2	CASSLETGTHNYGYTF	TGTGCCAGCAGCTTAGAAACCGGGACACACAACTATGGCTACACCTTC
TRBV9	-	-	TRBJ2-7	CASSPSPAAVGEQYF	TGTGCCAGCAGCCCCTCCCCGGCTGCGGTAGGGGAGCAGTACTTC
TRBV2	-	-	TRBJ2-7	CASFLRGEQYF	TGTGCCAGCTTTCTGAGGGGCGAGCAGTACTTC
TRBV3-1/TRBV3-2	-	once	TRBJ2-2	CASSQAGQNTGELFF	TGTGCCAGCAGCCAAGCGGGACAGAACACCGGGGAGCTGTTTTTT
TRBV7-2	TRBD1	-	TRBJ1-2	CASSFGQGAKYYGYTF	TGTGCCAGTAGCTTTGGACAGGGGGCGAAGTACTATGGCTACACCTTC
TRBV29-1	-	once	TRBJ2-3	CSVESLGTDTQYF	TGCAGCGTTGAGTCGCTAGGCACAGATACGCAGTATTTT
TRBV12-3/TRBV12-4	-	-	TRBJ1-1	CASSLNRNTEAFF	TGTGCCAGCAGTTTAAACAGGAACACTGAAGCTTTCTTT
TRBV24-1	-	-	TRBJ2-3	CATSDWGRARTGTDTQYF	TGTGCCACCAGTGATTGGGGCAGAGCTAGAACCGGCACAGATACGCAGTATTTT
TRBV7-6	-	-	TRBJ1-5	CASSLTRNDQPQHF	TGTGCCAGCAGCTTGACAAGGAATGATCAGCCCCAGCATTTT
TRBV10-2	-	-	TRBJ1-4	CASSGLRRATNEKLFF	TGCGCCAGCAGTGGCCTGAGAAGGGCAACTAATGAAAAACTGTTTTTT
TRBV5-4	-	-	TRBJ2-2	CASSFVPGELFF	TGTGCCAGCAGCTTTGTCCCCGGGGAGCTGTTTTTT
TRBV7-2	TRBD1	-	TRBJ1-3	CASSLGTGSRSGNTIYF	TGTGCCAGCAGCTTAGGGACAGGGTCCAGATCTGGAAACACCATATATTTT
TRBV2	TRBD2	-	TRBJ2-7	CASSPLAGGYEQYF	TGTGCCAGCAGTCCCCTAGCGGGAGGCTACGAGCAGTACTTC
TRBV30	-	-	TRBJ1-1	CAWNKQGVKLTEAFF	TGTGCCTGGAATAAACAAGGGGTTAAACTGACTGAAGCTTTCTTT
TRBV7-9	-	-	TRBJ1-1	CASSLLTQGTEAFF	TGTGCCAGCAGCTTACTTACTCAGGGAACTGAAGCTTTCTTT
TRBV6-5	TRBD1	-	TRBJ2-1	CASSWTGTHNEQFF	TGTGCCAGCAGTTGGACAGGTACTCACAATGAGCAGTTCTTC
TRBV10-3	TRBD1	-	TRBJ2-7	CAISVDRDSYEQYF	TGTGCCATCAGTGTGGACAGGGACTCCTACGAGCAGTACTTC
TRBV15	TRBD1	-	TRBJ2-3	CATSREPGQGSGSTDTQYF	TGTGCCACCAGCAGGGAACCGGGACAGGGGTCCGGAAGCACAGATACGCAGTATTTT
TRBV6-2/TRBV6-3	-	-	TRBJ1-5	CASSTPTTSYSNQPQHF	TGTGCCAGCAGTACACCGACAACGTCTTATAGCAATCAGCCCCAGCATTTT
TRBV11-3	TRBD1	-	TRBJ2-6	CASSTGQGEPGANVLTF	TGTGCCAGCAGCACCGGACAGGGGGAACCTGGGGCCAACGTCCTGACTTTC
TRBV7-2	-	-	TRBJ1-2	CASSPTATANYGYTF	TGTGCCAGCAGCCCGACGGCGACAGCTAACTATGGCTACACCTTC